This paragraph reports one T cell receptor beta chain. What it binds is unknown. Method: immunoSEQ multiplex PCR; TCRdb's copy keeps in-frame clones and lacks some. The table lists 300,000 to 400,000 clones, 86% of them singletons. These data originate in a study of cytomegalovirus exposure and HLA in healthy donors. Study-wide results and limits: Many donors shared some public TCRs, even though most TCR sequences were rare. A few of the chains that were CMV-associated were confirmed in vitro to be specific for CMV antigens. The authors listed approximately 160 TCR beta chains as cytomegalovirus-associated.

CDR3 length: 16 residues. J gave up 4 bases and V 4 bases, and 14 bases lay outside the gene matches. While the first cohort had 500 to 700 subjects, the donors belonged to the separate validation cohort of over a hundred subjects. The genes are TRBV5-3 and TRBJ2-7; TRBD2 matches 7 bases. TRBV5-3 is known as an ORF, though its function is uncertain. Sample: PBMCs. This TCR derives from a woman between 18 and 30 years old in good health and CMV-seronegative. CDR3 in amino acids: CARSPTSARDSYEQYF. The CDR3 bases are TGTGCCAGAAGCCCAACTAGCGCAAGAGACTCTTACGAGCAGTACTTC.